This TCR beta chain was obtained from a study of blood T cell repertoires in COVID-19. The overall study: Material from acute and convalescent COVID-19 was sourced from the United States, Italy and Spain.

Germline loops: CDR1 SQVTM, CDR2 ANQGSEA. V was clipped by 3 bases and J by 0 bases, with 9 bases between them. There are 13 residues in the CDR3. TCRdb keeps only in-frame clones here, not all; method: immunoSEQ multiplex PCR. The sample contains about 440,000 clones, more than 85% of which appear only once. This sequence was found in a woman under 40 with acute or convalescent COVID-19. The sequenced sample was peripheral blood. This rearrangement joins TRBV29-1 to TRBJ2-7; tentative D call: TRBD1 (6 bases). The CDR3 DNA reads TGCAGCGTTGATCAGGGGAGCTCCTACGAGCAGTACTTC. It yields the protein CSVDQGSSYEQYF.